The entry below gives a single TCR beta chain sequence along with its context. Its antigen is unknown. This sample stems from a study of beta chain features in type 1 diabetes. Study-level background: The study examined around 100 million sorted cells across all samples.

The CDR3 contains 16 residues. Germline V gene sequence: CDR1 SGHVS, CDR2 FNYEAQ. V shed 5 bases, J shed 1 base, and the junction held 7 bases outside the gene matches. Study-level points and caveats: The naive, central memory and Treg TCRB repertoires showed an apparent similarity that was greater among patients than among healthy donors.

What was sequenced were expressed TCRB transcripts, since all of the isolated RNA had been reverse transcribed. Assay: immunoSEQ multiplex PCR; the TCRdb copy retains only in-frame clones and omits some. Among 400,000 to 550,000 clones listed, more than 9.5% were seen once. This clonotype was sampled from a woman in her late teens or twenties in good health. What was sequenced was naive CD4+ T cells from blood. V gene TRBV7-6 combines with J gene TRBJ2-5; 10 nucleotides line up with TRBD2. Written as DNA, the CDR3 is TGTGCCAGCAGCGTCAGACTAGCGGGCGTCCAAGAGACCCAGTACTTC. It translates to CASSVRLAGVQETQYF.